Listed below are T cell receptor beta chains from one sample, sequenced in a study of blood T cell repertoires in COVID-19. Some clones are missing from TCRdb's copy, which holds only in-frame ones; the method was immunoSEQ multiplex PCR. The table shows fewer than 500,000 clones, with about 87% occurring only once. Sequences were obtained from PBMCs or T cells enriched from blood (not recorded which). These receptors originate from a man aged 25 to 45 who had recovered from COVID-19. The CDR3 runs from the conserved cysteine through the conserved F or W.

CDR3 protein: CATGGTGGLFNQPQHF
CDR3 length: 16
J gene: TRBJ1-5
V gene: TRBV7-9

CDR3 protein: CASSDLVGGTKETQYF
CDR3 length: 16
J gene: TRBJ2-5
V gene: TRBV7-9

CDR3 protein: CASSTGYGYTF
CDR3 length: 11
J gene: TRBJ1-2
V gene: TRBV6-5

CDR3 protein: CASSLTGNTEAFF
CDR3 length: 13
J gene: TRBJ1-1
V gene: TRBV7-9

CDR3 protein: CASSISGTSGTSTDTQYF
CDR3 length: 18
J gene: TRBJ2-3
V gene: TRBV19

CDR3 protein: CASSQGQGLLTDTQYF
CDR3 length: 16
J gene: TRBJ2-3
V gene: TRBV5-8

CDR3 protein: CASSLGGAGETQYF
CDR3 length: 14
J gene: TRBJ2-5
V gene: TRBV7-2

CDR3 protein: CASSVGGQGTYNEQFF
CDR3 length: 16
J gene: TRBJ2-1
V gene: TRBV9

CDR3 protein: CASSSGETQYF
CDR3 length: 11
J gene: TRBJ2-5
V gene: TRBV12-3/TRBV12-4

CDR3 protein: CASSQTPGQGPYNEQFF
CDR3 length: 17
J gene: TRBJ2-1
V gene: TRBV4-1

CDR3 protein: CASSEGRGSTLQETQYF
CDR3 length: 17
J gene: TRBJ2-5
V gene: TRBV10-2

CDR3 protein: CASRGDRGYTIYF
CDR3 length: 13
J gene: TRBJ1-3
V gene: TRBV2

CDR3 protein: CASSLGGGSVELFF
CDR3 length: 14
J gene: TRBJ2-2
V gene: TRBV7-2

CDR3 protein: CASSLQDTGYGYTF
CDR3 length: 14
J gene: TRBJ1-2
V gene: TRBV5-1

CDR3 protein: CASSTLTTGNYGYTF
CDR3 length: 15
J gene: TRBJ1-2
V gene: TRBV28

CDR3 protein: CASSQVETGRGNTIYF
CDR3 length: 16
J gene: TRBJ1-3
V gene: TRBV3-1/TRBV3-2

CDR3 protein: CASSWGQGLGTQYF
CDR3 length: 14
J gene: TRBJ2-5
V gene: TRBV6-6

CDR3 protein: CASSQLTGQGSAKNIQYF
CDR3 length: 18
J gene: TRBJ2-4
V gene: TRBV7-9

CDR3 protein: CASRDRTNEKLFF
CDR3 length: 13
J gene: TRBJ1-4
V gene: TRBV10-2

CDR3 protein: CASGATSGMYNEQFF
CDR3 length: 15
J gene: TRBJ2-1
V gene: TRBV3-1/TRBV3-2

CDR3 protein: CASSLDRGLGYGYTF
CDR3 length: 15
J gene: TRBJ1-2
V gene: TRBV18

CDR3 protein: CASSPSREQSPLHF
CDR3 length: 14
J gene: TRBJ1-6
V gene: TRBV7-2

CDR3 protein: CASSLTPGELFF
CDR3 length: 12
J gene: TRBJ2-2
V gene: TRBV12-3/TRBV12-4

CDR3 protein: CASSRNRDGYTF
CDR3 length: 12
J gene: TRBJ1-2
V gene: TRBV11-2

CDR3 protein: CASSVPLFGSSDYNEQFF
CDR3 length: 18
J gene: TRBJ2-1
V gene: TRBV9

CDR3 protein: CASSLRQGETQYF
CDR3 length: 13
J gene: TRBJ2-5
V gene: TRBV5-5

CDR3 protein: CASSQGLHYEQYF
CDR3 length: 13
J gene: TRBJ2-7
V gene: TRBV4-1

CDR3 protein: CASSLHRLGEGDEKLFF
CDR3 length: 17
J gene: TRBJ1-4
V gene: TRBV7-3

CDR3 protein: CASSQGGAGWSPLHF
CDR3 length: 15
J gene: TRBJ1-6
V gene: TRBV4-1

CDR3 protein: CASTSPDSNTGELFF
CDR3 length: 15
J gene: TRBJ2-2
V gene: TRBV25-1

CDR3 protein: CASSPEAGTAYYGYTF
CDR3 length: 16
J gene: TRBJ1-2
V gene: TRBV11-2

CDR3 protein: CASSYRGLNTEAFF
CDR3 length: 14
J gene: TRBJ1-1
V gene: TRBV6-5

CDR3 protein: CASSGQGKNTEAFF
CDR3 length: 14
J gene: TRBJ1-1
V gene: TRBV7-9

CDR3 protein: CASSGVTGTDTQYF
CDR3 length: 14
J gene: TRBJ2-3
V gene: TRBV2

CDR3 protein: CASTRTASYEQYF
CDR3 length: 13
J gene: TRBJ2-7
V gene: TRBV12-3/TRBV12-4

CDR3 protein: CASSAGRGPGELFF
CDR3 length: 14
J gene: TRBJ2-2
V gene: TRBV13

CDR3 protein: CASSQTDYGYTF
CDR3 length: 12
J gene: TRBJ1-2
V gene: TRBV5-4

CDR3 protein: CASSLGTENSPLHF
CDR3 length: 14
J gene: TRBJ1-6
V gene: TRBV7-2

CDR3 protein: CASSYKRGGPNEQFF
CDR3 length: 15
J gene: TRBJ2-1
V gene: TRBV6-2/TRBV6-3

CDR3 protein: CASSLGPGQGAYEQYF
CDR3 length: 16
J gene: TRBJ2-7
V gene: TRBV27

CDR3 protein: CASSRTGPDGYTF
CDR3 length: 13
J gene: TRBJ1-2
V gene: TRBV12-3/TRBV12-4

CDR3 protein: CASSTPIGDRGSGANVLTF
CDR3 length: 19
J gene: TRBJ2-6
V gene: TRBV7-8

CDR3 protein: CASSEAFDRASEQFF
CDR3 length: 15
J gene: TRBJ2-1
V gene: TRBV6-1